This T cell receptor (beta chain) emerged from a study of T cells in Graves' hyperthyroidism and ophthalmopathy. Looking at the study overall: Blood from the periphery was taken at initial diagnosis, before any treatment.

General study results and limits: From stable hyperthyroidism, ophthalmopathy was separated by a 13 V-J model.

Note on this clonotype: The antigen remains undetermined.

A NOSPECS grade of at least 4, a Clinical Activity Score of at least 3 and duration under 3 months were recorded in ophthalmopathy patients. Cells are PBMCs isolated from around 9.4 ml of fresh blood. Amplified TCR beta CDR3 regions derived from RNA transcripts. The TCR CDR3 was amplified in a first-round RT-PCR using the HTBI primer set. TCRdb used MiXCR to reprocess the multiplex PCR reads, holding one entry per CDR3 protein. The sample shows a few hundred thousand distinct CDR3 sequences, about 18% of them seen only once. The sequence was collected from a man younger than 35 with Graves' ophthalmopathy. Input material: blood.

In nucleotides, the CDR3 is TGCGCCAGCAGGGGTATGGGGGTTGAAAGCACAGATACGCAGTATTTT. It specifies CASRGMGVESTDTQYF. V usage is TRBV5-1 and J usage is TRBJ2-3; D assignment may be TRBD1 or TRBD2 (5 bases each). The CDR3 consists of 16 residues. Germline V CDR1 and CDR2: SGHRS, YFSETQ. V lost 5 bases and J lost 0, with 16 bases in between.